Each of the 27 T cell receptor beta chains below was sequenced from the same sample in a study of PD-1 blockade in classical Hodgkin lymphoma. Each patient relapsed following autologous stem cell transplantation, and prior brentuximab vedotin exposure differed. Data came from immunoSEQ multiplex PCR; TCRdb stores just in-frame clones and leaves some out. This repertoire shows nearly 60,000 clones, roughly 90% found once; its top ten account for 10%. The sequencing used peripheral blood mononuclear cells (PBMCs), collected before the second cycle of nivolumab. The receptors stem from a human donor with classical Hodgkin lymphoma.

This sequence joins TRBV10-3 and TRBJ2-7; D perhaps matches TRBD1 (6 bases). The CDR3 length is 13 residues. V lost 10 bases and J 4 bases, leaving 17 bases between the germline ends. Germline V lookup: CDR1 ENHRY, CDR2 SYGVKD. The CDR3 DNA reads TGTGCCACTTTGAGGCAGGGGTTTTACGAGCAGTACTTC. This gives the protein CATLRQGFYEQYF.

The chain recombines TRBV6-5 with TRBJ1-1, with 8 bases fitting TRBD1. CDR1 and CDR2 (germline): MNHEY, SVGAGI. Trimming cost V 0 bases and J 0 bases; bases outside gene matches: 0. The CDR3 consists of 15 residues. CDR3: CASSYSTGVNTEAFF. DNA of the CDR3: TGTGCCAGCAGTTACTCGACAGGGGTGAACACTGAAGCTTTCTTT.

The rearrangement joins TRBV28 to TRBJ1-5, with 7 bases lining up with TRBD1. Per the germline V gene, CDR1 is MDHEN and CDR2 is SYDVKM. V lost 9 bases and J lost 3; bases outside the gene matches: 11. CDR3 length: 15 amino acids. CDR3 DNA sequence: TGTGCCAGTATGGGACAGATAATTCTCAATCAGCCCCAGCATTTT. Translating it yields CASMGQIILNQPQHF. The variable domain in full, completed from reference TRBV28 and TRBJ1-5, reads DVKVTQSSRYLVKRTGEKVFLECVQDMDHENMFWYRQDPGLGLRLIYFSYDVKMKEKGDIPEGYSVSREKKERFSLILESASTNQTSMYLCASMGQIILNQPQHFGDGTRLSIL.

The chain recombines TRBV5-1 with TRBJ2-2, with 9 bases lining up with TRBD2. The CDR3 has 16 amino acids. With 5 bases clipped from V and 1 base from J, the junction kept 6 bases outside the gene matches. Germline V lookup: CDR1 SGHRS, CDR2 YFSETQ. CDR3 in amino acids: CASRPSGRMNTGELFF. CDR3 nucleotide sequence: TGCGCCAGCAGACCCAGCGGGAGGATGAACACCGGGGAGCTGTTTTTT.

The chain combines TRBV5-8 with TRBJ2-1; 8 positions agree with TRBD2. The CDR3 runs 15 residues. Germline-derived CDR1 and CDR2 are SGHTS and YDEGEE. Trimming cost V 0 bases and J 4 bases; bases outside gene matches: 3. CDR3 protein: CASSLERGPYNEQFF. Written as DNA, the CDR3 is TGTGCCAGCAGCTTGGAGCGGGGGCCATACAATGAGCAGTTCTTC.

The chain recombines TRBV5-8 with TRBJ1-3, with D possibly being TRBD1 (6 bases). Germline V lookup: CDR1 SGHTS, CDR2 YDEGEE. The CDR3 runs 18 residues. Trimming left V 3 bases short and J 0 bases short, with 19 bases between. This CDR3 reads CASSWRGDTGNSGNTIYF. CDR3 DNA: TGTGCCAGCAGCTGGAGAGGGGATACAGGGAACTCTGGAAACACCATATATTTT. Drawing the rest from reference TRBV5-8 and TRBJ1-3, the complete variable domain is EAGVTQSPTHLIKTRGQQATLRCSPISGHTSVYWYQQALGLGLQFLLWYDEGEERNRGNFPPRFSGRQFPNYSSELNVNALELEDSALYLCASSWRGDTGNSGNTIYFGEGSWLTVV.

V is TRBV19 and J is TRBJ2-7, with 7 positions matching TRBD2. The V and J ends lost 3 bases and 10 bases, in that order; junction bases with no gene match: 9. Germline CDR1 and CDR2: LNHDA and SQIVND (reference sequence). The CDR3 totals 13 residues. CDR3 loop: CASSMELLARQYF. In DNA, the CDR3 is TGTGCCAGTAGTATGGAGCTACTAGCGCGCCAGTACTTC.

The J gene is TRBJ2-1, the V gene TRBV19; the D is unclear. CDR3 size: 13 residues. The germline CDR1 and CDR2 sequences are LNHDA and SQIVND (reference sequence). V was pared by 3 bases and J by 6 bases, with 9 bases between. CDR3 sequence reads: CASSISGRNEQFF. The CDR3 region has the DNA TGTGCCAGTAGTATTTCTGGGCGCAATGAGCAGTTCTTC.

This chain joins TRBV10-1 and TRBJ2-2; D ambiguous. Germline CDR1 is WNHNN and CDR2 is SYGVQD (reference sequence). Trimming left V 3 bases short and J 3 bases short, with 11 bases between. This CDR3 spans 15 amino acids. CDR3 amino acids: CASSEYTGYTGELFF. The CDR3 nucleotides are TGCGCCAGCAGTGAATACACGGGCTACACCGGGGAGCTGTTTTTT.

V gene TRBV9 combines with J gene TRBJ2-5, with D tentatively TRBD2 (6 bases). The CDR3 has 18 amino acids. From germline, CDR1 is SGDLS and CDR2 YYNGEE. Deletions cut 4 bases from V and 0 bases from J, with 22 bases between. The CDR3 protein is CASSHSQIRDSYQETQYF. DNA of the CDR3: TGTGCCAGCAGCCACTCCCAAATCCGGGACTCGTACCAAGAGACCCAGTACTTC.

The chain recombines TRBV7-9 with TRBJ1-1, with D perhaps matching TRBD1 (5 bases). Between the trimmed V and J ends, which lost 4 bases and 7 bases, there was a span of 19 bases. There are 15 residues in the CDR3. The germline gives CDR1 SEHNR, CDR2 FQNEAQ (reference sequence). CDR3 nucleotides: TGTGCCAGCAGCTCCCAGGGACTGCCAGACCTTGAAGCTTTCTTT. This sequence encodes CASSSQGLPDLEAFF. The whole variable domain, filled in from reference TRBV7-9 and TRBJ1-1, reads DTGVSQNPRHKITKRGQNVTFRCDPISEHNRLYWYRQTLGQGPEFLTYFQNEAQLEKSRLLSDRFSAERPKGSFSTLEIQRTEQGDSAMYLCASSSQGLPDLEAFFGQGTRLTVV.

The chain joins TRBV27 to TRBJ2-4, with 11 bases aligning to TRBD2. V lost 5 bases to trimming and J lost 0 bases; unmatched junction nucleotides: 21. The CDR3 runs to 22 residues. The germline V gene encodes CDR1 MNHEY and CDR2 SMNVEV (reference sequence). The chain's CDR3 is CASSPGSELAGEEGGAKNIQYF. The DNA for the CDR3 is TGTGCCAGCAGTCCGGGTTCTGAACTAGCGGGAGAGGAAGGTGGAGCCAAAAACATTCAGTACTTC.

This chain links TRBV5-1 with TRBJ2-2, with unresolved D. From germline, CDR1 is SGHRS and CDR2 YFSETQ. CDR3 size: 14 residues. V gave up 0 bases and J gave up 3 bases, with 6 bases separating them. For the CDR3, the DNA is TGCGCCAGCAGCTTGGTCCGCGACACCGGGGAGCTGTTTTTT. This codes for CASSLVRDTGELFF.

This chain connects TRBV19 to TRBJ2-2; possible D gene TRBD1, 5 bases. V lost 0 bases to trimming and J lost 7 bases, with 15 bases between them. CDR1 is LNHDA, CDR2 SQIVND, per germline (reference sequence). This CDR3 spans 16 amino acids. In nucleotides, the CDR3 is TGTGCCAGTAGTATAGATCAAGGGGTGGGCTACGGGGAGCTGTTTTTT. Amino acid sequence: CASSIDQGVGYGELFF.

CDR3 bases: TGCGCCAGCAGCTGGGAGGGGGATTTAGGTGGGGCCAACGTCCTGACTTTC. As protein: CASSWEGDLGGANVLTF. The V gene is TRBV4-3, the J gene TRBJ2-6; D is possibly TRBD2 (7 bases). The CDR3 extends over 17 amino acids. Trimming removed 5 bases at V and 3 bases at J, with 17 bases between. Germline V gives CDR1 LGHNA, CDR2 YSLEER.

This chain links TRBV5-4 with TRBJ2-2; 12 bases map to TRBD2. Germline V gives CDR1 SGHNT, CDR2 YYREEE (reference sequence). The ends lost 2 bases at V and 3 bases at J; junction bases unmatched: 8. The CDR3 has 18 amino acids. CDR3 in DNA: TGTGCCAGCAGCTTCGCACTAGCGGGAGGTTACCACACCGGGGAGCTGTTTTTT. This translates into CASSFALAGGYHTGELFF.

The chain uses TRBV19 and TRBJ2-7; D is tentatively TRBD1 or TRBD2 (6 bases each). Trimming took off 10 bases at V and 3 bases at J, with 10 bases between the two ends. This CDR3 has 11 amino acids. Looked up from germline, CDR1 is LNHDA and CDR2 is SQIVND (reference sequence). CDR3 in amino acids: CATRGGYEQYF. CDR3 in DNA: TGTGCCACCAGGGGAGGCTACGAGCAGTACTTC.

The chain employs TRBV27 and TRBJ2-1; 8 bases agree with TRBD2. This CDR3 has 16 residues. CDR1 and CDR2 from the germline V gene are MNHEY and SMNVEV (reference sequence). The V segment lost 1 base and the J segment 5 bases; nucleotides outside the gene matches: 7. CDR3 sequence: CASSLWAGGRDNEQFF. The CDR3 nucleotides read TGTGCCAGCAGTTTATGGGCGGGAGGACGCGACAATGAGCAGTTCTTC.

The rearrangement uses TRBV5-6 and TRBJ2-7; 7 nucleotides match TRBD2. The CDR3 consists of 12 residues. The V gene end was trimmed by 5 bases and the J gene end by 1 base; junction bases not matched to a gene: 0. Germline loops: CDR1 SGHDT, CDR2 YYEEEE. DNA of the CDR3: TGTGCCAGCAGGCGGGGGTCCTACGAGCAGTACTTC. This gives the protein CASRRGSYEQYF.

CDR3 amino acids: CATIIGQGPNTEAFF. The CDR3 region has the DNA TGTGCCACAATTATCGGGCAGGGCCCTAACACTGAAGCTTTCTTT. The chain combines TRBV2 with TRBJ1-1, with a possible D match to TRBD1 (5 bases). CDR3 length equals 15 residues. The germline V gene has CDR1 SNHLY and CDR2 FYNNEI. V lost 10 bases and J 2 bases, leaving 20 bases between the germline ends. Full variable domain (rest looked up from reference TRBV2 and TRBJ1-1): EPEVTQTPSHQVTQMGQEVILRCVPISNHLYFYWYRQILGQKVEFLVSFYNNEISEKSEIFDDQFSVERPDGSNFTLKIRSTKLEDSAMYFCATIIGQGPNTEAFFGQGTRLTVV.

The CDR3 DNA reads TGTGCCAGTAGTATAAGGGGACAGGGCATGAACACTGAAGCTTTCTTT. Protein: CASSIRGQGMNTEAFF. This sequence joins TRBV19 and TRBJ1-1; 9 nucleotides align to TRBD1. The CDR3 sequence is 16 residues long. The ends lost 2 bases at V and 0 bases at J; junction bases unmatched: 4. Germline loops: CDR1 LNHDA, CDR2 SQIVND (reference sequence).

J is TRBJ1-4 and V is TRBV28; tentative D call: TRBD1 (5 bases). CDR1 and CDR2 from the germline V gene are MDHEN and SYDVKM. CDR3 size: 12 residues. V was shortened by 4 bases and J by 8 bases, with 8 bases between the two germline ends. The CDR3 is CASSSEGEKLFF. CDR3 DNA sequence: TGTGCCAGCAGTTCGGAGGGGGAAAAACTGTTTTTT.

This sequence joins TRBV7-6 and TRBJ2-7; 8 bases map to TRBD2. In germline, CDR1 is SGHVS, CDR2 FNYEAQ. Germline trimming cut 5 bases from V and 3 bases from J; bases unmatched to any gene: 6. The CDR3 extends over 14 amino acids. The CDR3 sequence: CASSLGTSDYEQYF. The CDR3 DNA sequence: TGTGCCAGCAGCCTTGGGACTAGTGACTACGAGCAGTACTTC.

The chain links TRBV18 to TRBJ1-1, with unresolved D. Trimming took 5 bases from V and 3 from J, leaving 10 bases between them. Germline V CDR1 and CDR2: KGHSH, LQKENI. The CDR3 has 13 residues. The CDR3 DNA sequence: TGTGCCAGCTCAGCGGACGGATACACTGAAGCTTTCTTT. Translated, it gives CASSADGYTEAFF.

V and J are TRBV14 and TRBJ2-3, with D tentatively TRBD2 (5 bases). This CDR3 is built from 16 residues. Trimming took 2 bases from V and 0 from J, leaving 12 bases between them. CDR1 SGHDN and CDR2 FVKESK come from the germline V gene. CDR3 nucleotides: TGTGCCAGCAGCCAACTACTCGGACTGAGCACAGATACGCAGTATTTT. Protein: CASSQLLGLSTDTQYF.

The CDR3 sequence is CASSLDTTSDTQYF. The CDR3, as DNA: TGTGCCAGCAGCTTAGATACAACCTCAGATACGCAGTATTTT. The chain is built from TRBV7-7 and TRBJ2-3; D uncertain. V was clipped by 1 base and J by 4 bases, with 9 bases between them. The CDR3 is made up of 14 amino acids. Germline CDR1 reads SSHAT; CDR2 reads FNYEAQ (reference sequence).

This rearrangement joins TRBV7-8 to TRBJ2-5; no clear D. The CDR3 loop spans 15 amino acids. V was trimmed by 2 bases and J by 2 bases, leaving 12 bases between them. The germline V gene has CDR1 SGHVS and CDR2 FQNEAQ. The CDR3 here is CASSLIGHSQETQYF. CDR3 in DNA: TGTGCCAGCAGCTTAATTGGGCATTCACAAGAGACCCAGTACTTC.